The text below deals with one TCR beta chain. This specimen belongs to a study of blood T cell repertoires in COVID-19. TCRdb keeps only in-frame clones here, not all; method: immunoSEQ multiplex PCR. The table lists about 230,000 clones, 87% of them singletons, with approximately 12% in the top ten. The CDR3 sequence is 18 residues long. Germline V gene lookup returns CDR1 MNHEY and CDR2 SVGEGT. V shed 5 bases and J 0 bases; nucleotides not matched to a gene: 10. This receptor was taken from a woman in her late teens or twenties who had recovered from COVID-19. The sequenced sample consisted of peripheral blood. The chain combines TRBV6-2 or TRBV6-3 with TRBJ2-3; the match to TRBD2 covers 11 bases. This chain's CDR3 is CASSALAGGGRSTDTQYF. CDR3 DNA: TGTGCCAGCAGTGCTCTAGCGGGAGGAGGCCGGAGCACAGATACGCAGTATTTT.